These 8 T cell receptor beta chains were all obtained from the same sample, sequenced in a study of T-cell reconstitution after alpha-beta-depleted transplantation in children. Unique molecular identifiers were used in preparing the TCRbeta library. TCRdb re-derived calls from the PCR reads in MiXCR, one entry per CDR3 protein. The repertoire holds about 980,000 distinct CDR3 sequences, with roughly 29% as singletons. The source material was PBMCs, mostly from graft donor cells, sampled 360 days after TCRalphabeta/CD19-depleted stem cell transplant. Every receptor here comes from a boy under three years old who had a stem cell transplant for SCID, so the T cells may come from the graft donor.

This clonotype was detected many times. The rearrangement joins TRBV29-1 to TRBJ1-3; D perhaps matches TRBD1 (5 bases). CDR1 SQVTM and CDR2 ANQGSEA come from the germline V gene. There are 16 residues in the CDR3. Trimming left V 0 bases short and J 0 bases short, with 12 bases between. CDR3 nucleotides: TGCAGCGTTGAAGATCAAGACAGTGTCTCTGGAAACACCATATATTTT. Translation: CSVEDQDSVSGNTIYF. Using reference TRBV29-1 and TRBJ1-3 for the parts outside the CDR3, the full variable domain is SAVISQKPSRDICQRGTSLTIQCQVDSQVTMMFWYRQQPGQSLTLIATANQGSEATYESGFVIDKFPISRPNLTFSTLTVSNMSPEDSSIYLCSVEDQDSVSGNTIYFGEGSWLTVV.

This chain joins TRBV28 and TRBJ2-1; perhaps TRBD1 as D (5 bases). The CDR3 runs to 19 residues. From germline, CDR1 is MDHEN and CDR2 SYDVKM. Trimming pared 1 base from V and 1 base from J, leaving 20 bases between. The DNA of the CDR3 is TGTGCCAGCAGTTTATTGTTGGACACCGGTCCCGGGTCCTACAATGAGCAGTTCTTC. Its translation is CASSLLLDTGPGSYNEQFF.

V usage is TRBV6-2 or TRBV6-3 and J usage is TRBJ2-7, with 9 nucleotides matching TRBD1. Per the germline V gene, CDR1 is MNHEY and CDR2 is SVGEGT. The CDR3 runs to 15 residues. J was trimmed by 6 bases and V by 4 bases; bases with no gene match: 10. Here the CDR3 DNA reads TGTGCCAGCAGTTCAACCGGGACAGGGAGTGGCGAGCAGTACTTC. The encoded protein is CASSSTGTGSGEQYF.

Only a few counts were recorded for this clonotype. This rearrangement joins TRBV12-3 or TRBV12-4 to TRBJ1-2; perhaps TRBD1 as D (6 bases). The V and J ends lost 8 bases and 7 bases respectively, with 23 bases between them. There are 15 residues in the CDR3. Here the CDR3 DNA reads TGTGCCAGCTATCACGGGGAGAACAGGGATCTTGGCTACACCTTC. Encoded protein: CASYHGENRDLGYTF.

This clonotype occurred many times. The chain's CDR3 is CASSFDRRYEQYF. DNA of the CDR3: TGTGCCAGCAGCTTCGACAGAAGATACGAGCAGTACTTC. The chain couples TRBV11-2 to TRBJ2-7, with TRBD1 as a possible D gene (5 bases). From germline, CDR1 is SGHAT and CDR2 FQNNGV. V shed 3 bases and J shed 4 bases, with 10 bases lying between them. The CDR3 runs 13 residues.

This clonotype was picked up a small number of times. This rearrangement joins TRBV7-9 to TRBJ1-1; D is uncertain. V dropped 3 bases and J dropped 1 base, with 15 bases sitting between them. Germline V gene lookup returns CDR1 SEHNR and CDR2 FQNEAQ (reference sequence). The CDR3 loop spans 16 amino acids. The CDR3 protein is CASSLVRAPRNTEAFF. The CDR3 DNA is TGTGCCAGCAGCTTGGTCCGAGCTCCTAGGAACACTGAAGCTTTCTTT.

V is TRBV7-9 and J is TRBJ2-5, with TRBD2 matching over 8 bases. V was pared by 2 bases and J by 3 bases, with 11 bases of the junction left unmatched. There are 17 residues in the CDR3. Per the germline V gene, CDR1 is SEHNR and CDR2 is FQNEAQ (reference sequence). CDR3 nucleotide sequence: TGTGCCAGCAGCTTACTACTGCCGGGACTAGTGAAAGAGACCCAGTACTTC. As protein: CASSLLLPGLVKETQYF.

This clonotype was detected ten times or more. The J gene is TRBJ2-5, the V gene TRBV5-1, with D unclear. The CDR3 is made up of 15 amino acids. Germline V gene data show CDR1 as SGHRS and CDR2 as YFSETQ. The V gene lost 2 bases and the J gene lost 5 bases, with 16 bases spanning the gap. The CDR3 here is CASSLLPMSEETQYF. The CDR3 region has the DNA TGCGCCAGCAGCTTACTGCCCATGAGTGAGGAGACCCAGTACTTC.